These 10 T cell receptor beta chains came from one sample sequenced in a study of blood T cell repertoires in COVID-19. TCRdb's copy holds only in-frame clones and misses some; the assay was immunoSEQ multiplex PCR. Of approximately 310,000 clones in the sample, around 87% are singletons; the top ten hold roughly 7.1%. Input material: peripheral blood. The source is a woman aged 45-59 years who had recovered from COVID-19.

Only one count was recorded for this clone. The rearrangement uses TRBV5-1 and TRBJ2-1; 9 positions agree with TRBD1. The trim removed 4 bases at V and 7 bases at J, leaving 15 bases unmatched. Germline V gene data show CDR1 as SGHRS and CDR2 as YFSETQ. This CDR3 spans 17 amino acids. The CDR3 bases are TGCGCCAGCAGCCGCAAAACCGGGACAGGGTTAGGGAATGAGCAGTTCTTC. Protein product: CASSRKTGTGLGNEQFF.

The genes are TRBV6-5 and TRBJ2-7, with a weak D call TRBD1 (5 bases). The germline V gene has CDR1 MNHEY and CDR2 SVGAGI. V was clipped by 2 bases and J by 2 bases, with 13 bases between them. There are 15 residues in the CDR3. In DNA form, the CDR3 reads TGTGCCAGCAGTTACCCCCCGCAGGGCCCCTACGAGCAGTACTTC. Its translation is CASSYPPQGPYEQYF.

The chain couples TRBV24-1 to TRBJ1-1, with D uncertain. The CDR3 is 11 amino acids. The germline V gene has CDR1 KGHDR and CDR2 SFDVKD. V was trimmed by 3 bases and J by 9 bases, leaving 7 bases between them. CDR3 loop: CATSDTVKAFF. The CDR3 DNA is TGTGCCACCAGTGATACAGTTAAAGCTTTCTTT.

Note on this clone: The germline gene is not matched at one end of the junction; a read error may be the cause. This chain connects TRBV5-1 to TRBJ2-5; maybe TRBD2 (8 bases). The CDR3 length is 14 residues. Germline CDR1 SGHRS, CDR2 YFSETQ. The DNA of the CDR3 is TGCGCCAGCAGCTCCGGGAGGGGGCAAGGGACCCAGTACTTC. Its protein is CASSSGRGQGTQYF.

V and J are TRBV5-1 and TRBJ2-6, with 9 bases that match TRBD1. The trim removed 0 bases at V and 0 bases at J, leaving 7 bases unmatched. This CDR3 comprises 19 residues. CDR1 is SGHRS and CDR2 is YFSETQ in the germline V gene. CDR3 loop: CASSLAGTGRTSGANVLTF. The CDR3 coding sequence is TGCGCCAGCAGCTTGGCCGGGACAGGGCGAACCTCTGGGGCCAACGTCCTGACTTTC.

This clone was counted between two and nine times. V is TRBV6-5 and J is TRBJ1-2; TRBD1 is a possible D gene (5 bases). The V end lost 4 bases, the J end lost 0 bases, and 15 bases lay between the germline ends. This CDR3 region has 16 residues. Germline CDR1 reads MNHEY; CDR2 reads SVGAGI. The CDR3 bases are TGTGCCAGCAGTTCCTCAGGCGGGGCTGCTAACTATGGCTACACCTTC. Translating it yields CASSSSGGAANYGYTF.

V and J are TRBV2 and TRBJ1-5, with no clear D. This CDR3 spans 12 amino acids. V lost 5 bases to trimming and J lost 15 bases, with 17 bases between them. CDR1 SNHLY and CDR2 FYNNEI come from the germline V gene. CDR3 in amino acids: CASSKTPVGLHF. For the CDR3, the DNA is TGTGCCAGCAGTAAGACACCCGTCGGATTGCATTTT.

This clone has just one count. The chain combines TRBV28 with TRBJ2-7, with D possibly TRBD1 on 5 matching bases. The germline CDR1 and CDR2 sequences are MDHEN and SYDVKM. The CDR3 sequence is 14 residues long. The germline V and J ends were trimmed by 3 bases and 3 bases, with 12 bases remaining between them. In DNA, the CDR3 is TGTGCCAGCAGTTTTTCCGGACAAGACTACGAGCAGTACTTC. It is translated as CASSFSGQDYEQYF.

This rearrangement joins TRBV2 to TRBJ1-4; D is possibly TRBD1 (5 bases). CDR1 is SNHLY, CDR2 FYNNEI, per germline. The CDR3 contains 16 residues. V was pared by 5 bases and J by 4 bases, with 17 bases between. This chain's CDR3 is CASSQGVGPLNEKLFF. As DNA, the CDR3 is TGTGCCAGCAGTCAAGGGGTGGGGCCTCTTAATGAAAAACTGTTTTTT.

The CDR3 bases are TGCAGCGTTGGTGGACTATCCGTCTACACCTTC. Protein product: CSVGGLSVYTF. The chain employs TRBV29-1 and TRBJ1-2; D gene ambiguous. V was cut by 4 bases and J by 10 bases, with 13 bases left in between. The germline gives CDR1 SQVTM, CDR2 ANQGSEA. The CDR3 is 11 amino acids. The complete variable domain, with remaining parts taken from reference TRBV29-1 and TRBJ1-2, reads SAVISQKPSRDICQRGTSLTIQCQVDSQVTMMFWYRQQPGQSLTLIATANQGSEATYESGFVIDKFPISRPNLTFSTLTVSNMSPEDSSIYLCSVGGLSVYTFGSGTRLTVV.